The entry below gives a single TCR beta chain sequence along with its context. The target antigen is unknown. The data are from a study of T cell responses to AZD1222 COVID-19 vaccine. General study findings and limits: The sample set comprised mostly white British donors with more females, and clonal diversity was possibly underestimated. Reportedly, nearly half the spike-specific TCRs target unmutated variant regions. Spike-specific TCR breadth rose after two AZD1222 doses, and depth rose as well.

Measured with immunoSEQ multiplex PCR; TCRdb has only the in-frame clones, and not every one. The data contain 98,000 or so clones, 75% to 90% of them singletons. CDR3 length: 16 amino acids. The trim removed 6 bases at V and 4 bases at J, leaving 14 bases unmatched. In germline, CDR1 is SGHAT, CDR2 FQNNGV. V gene TRBV11-2 combines with J gene TRBJ2-7, with TRBD2 matching 8 bases. This specimen was peripheral blood, taken on day 0 of AZD1222 vaccination. The TCR comes from an adult in good health. CDR3 in amino acids: CASSPLAGENFYEQYF. The CDR3 DNA reads as TGTGCCAGCAGTCCGCTAGCGGGTGAGAATTTTTACGAGCAGTACTTC. Variable domain in full (rest from reference TRBV11-2 and TRBJ2-7): EAGVAQSPRYKIIEKRQSVAFWCNPISGHATLYWYQQILGQGPKLLIQFQNNGVVDDSQLPKDRFSAERLKGVDSTLKIQPAKLEDSAVYLCASSPLAGENFYEQYFGPGTRLTVT.